This T cell receptor (beta chain) comes out of a study of T cell repertoires and HLA-DP antigens. As for the study in general: Alloantigens: one with one groove difference and one with approximately ten differences versus self. Two male donors and one female donor spanned ages 18-to-29 through 60-to-69.

The sample's label refers to: CD137+ CD4 T cells sorted after culture with HeLa expressing allogeneic HLA-DP. Retrovirally transduced HeLa cells with HLA-DPA1/DPB1, HLA-DM, invariant chain and CD80 served as stimulators. After approximately 15 days, CD4+ cells were restimulated approximately a day with the same allogeneic DPB1. Magnetic bead sorting enriched CD137+ activated cells, averaging 93.2% purity, after restimulation. Profiled with immunoSEQ multiplex PCR; TCRdb holds only in-frame clones, not every one. The sample records more than 350 clones, 66% being singletons. The junction had 6 bases not matched to a gene; V was cut back by 3 bases and J by 7 bases. The CDR3 has 14 residues. The germline CDR1 and CDR2 sequences are SGHTA and FQGTGA.

Sequences were obtained from alloreactive CD137+ CD4+ T cells from cultured PBMCs. Described subset: CD137+ CD4+ cells sorted after 24 h restimulation with the allogeneic HLA-DP-expressing HeLa cells. This TCR was recovered from a woman aged 18 to 35 in good health and CMV-seronegative. The gene calls are TRBV7-3 and TRBJ2-4; 7 bases match TRBD2. CDR3 loop: CASSFGGSMNIQYF. Written as DNA, the CDR3 is TGTGCCAGCAGCTTCGGCGGGAGTATGAACATTCAGTACTTC.